This T cell receptor beta chain was sequenced for a study of blood T cells in healthy people across ages. Study in general: Template switching picked up about one barcoded beta molecule for each two T cells.

Sample-barcoded 5' priming and a J-beta primer mix drove a second PCR of roughly 6 to 12 cycles. Using its own MiXCR run on the 5' RACE reads, TCRdb lists one record per CDR3 protein. The sample contains 1.5 million to 2 million distinct CDR3 sequences, roughly 50% of which appear only once. Germline values: CDR1 LGHNA, CDR2 YNFKEQ. The V and J ends lost 3 bases and 9 bases respectively, with 15 bases between them. CDR3 size: 14 residues. Points from the study as a whole: Observed TCR beta diversity per million T cells went down as age went up. This fall followed a roughly linear course with age.

Points on this clonotype: Its antigen is unknown.

The source is a middle-aged woman in good health. This rearrangement joins TRBV4-2 to TRBJ2-1; perhaps TRBD2 as D (6 bases). The sequenced sample was blood. The CDR3 DNA reads TGTGCCAGCAGCCAGGGGGACTCCTACGGTGAGCAGTTCTTC. It specifies CASSQGDSYGEQFF.